One and the same sample provided the 11 T cell receptor beta chains below, sequenced in a study of blood T cell repertoires in COVID-19. TCRdb's copy holds only in-frame clones and misses some; the assay was immunoSEQ multiplex PCR. The table lists fewer than 350,000 clones, approximately 90% of them singletons, with about 2.1% in the top ten. The specimen was PBMCs or T cells enriched from blood (not recorded which). Every receptor here comes from a woman aged 40 to 49 with acute COVID-19.

The chain uses TRBV4-1 and TRBJ2-7; a weak D match, TRBD1 (6 bases). Germline assignment: CDR1 MGHRA and CDR2 YSYEKL. There are 15 residues in the CDR3. The V end lost 4 bases, the J end lost 0 bases, and 13 bases lay between the germline ends. The CDR3 sequence is CASSPYRDNSYEQYF. For the CDR3, the DNA is TGCGCCAGCAGCCCGTACAGGGACAACTCCTACGAGCAGTACTTC.

A single count supports this clone. The chain employs TRBV30 and TRBJ1-5; D not resolved. The germline V gene encodes CDR1 GTSNPN and CDR2 SVGIG (reference sequence). The CDR3 is 14 amino acids. Deletions cut 0 bases from V and 4 bases from J, with 10 bases between. CDR3 sequence: CAWSVPRKNQPQHF. CDR3 in DNA: TGTGCCTGGAGTGTTCCCAGGAAAAATCAGCCCCAGCATTTT.

V usage is TRBV28 and J usage is TRBJ1-4; the D gene is possibly TRBD1 (6 bases). This CDR3 comprises 14 residues. V was cut by 2 bases and J by 6 bases, with 10 bases left in between. CDR1 is MDHEN, CDR2 SYDVKM, per germline. CDR3 residues: CASSLGGQDEKLFF. CDR3 bases: TGTGCCAGCAGTTTAGGGGGCCAGGATGAAAAACTGTTTTTT.

This clone has just a few counts. The gene calls are TRBV9 and TRBJ2-2; the match to TRBD1 covers 8 bases. Looked up from germline, CDR1 is SGDLS and CDR2 is YYNGEE. V dropped 0 bases and J dropped 1; count of bases not matched to a gene: 2. The CDR3 runs to 16 residues. The CDR3: CASSVGGTGNTGELFF. Written as DNA, the CDR3 is TGTGCCAGCAGCGTAGGTGGGACAGGGAACACCGGGGAGCTGTTTTTT.

The J gene is TRBJ1-1, the V gene TRBV5-5; D not certain. The germline CDR1 and CDR2 sequences are SGHKS and YYEKEE (reference sequence). Deletions cut 0 bases from V and 1 base from J, with 7 bases between. The CDR3 runs to 14 residues. In DNA, the CDR3 is TGTGCCAGCAGCTTGGTCAGTCCGAACACTGAAGCTTTCTTT. Protein product: CASSLVSPNTEAFF.

V usage is TRBV11-3 and J usage is TRBJ2-7; D is possibly TRBD1 (5 bases). Per germline, CDR1 SGHNT and CDR2 YENEEA. The V and J ends lost 0 bases and 6 bases respectively, with 9 bases between them. This CDR3 has 13 residues. CDR3 loop: CASSLDHQGEQYF. DNA for the CDR3: TGTGCCAGCAGCTTAGATCATCAGGGCGAGCAGTACTTC.

The rearrangement joins TRBV27 to TRBJ2-1, with 8 bases aligning to TRBD2. Germline CDR1 reads MNHEY; CDR2 reads SMNVEV (reference sequence). V gave up 3 bases and J gave up 6 bases; unmatched junction bases: 4. The CDR3 has 14 residues. The CDR3: CASSLGLEGNEQFF. CDR3 nucleotides: TGTGCCAGCAGTTTGGGACTAGAAGGCAATGAGCAGTTCTTC.

The V gene is TRBV15, the J gene TRBJ1-3; D ambiguous. V was shortened by 1 base and J by 4 bases, with 8 bases between the two germline ends. This CDR3 is built from 14 residues. Germline V gives CDR1 LNHNV, CDR2 YYDKDF (reference sequence). The CDR3 loop is CATSRAGEGNTIYF. The CDR3 nucleotides read TGTGCCACCAGCAGAGCAGGCGAGGGAAACACCATATATTTT.

This chain connects TRBV2 to TRBJ2-1; D may be TRBD2 (7 bases). In germline, CDR1 is SNHLY, CDR2 FYNNEI. The CDR3 consists of 15 residues. The germline V and J ends were trimmed by 6 bases and 5 bases, with 17 bases remaining between them. The CDR3 nucleotides read TGTGCCAGCAGCTCCAGCGGGACAAACCACAATGAGCAGTTCTTC. Translated, it gives CASSSSGTNHNEQFF.

V and J are TRBV6-1 and TRBJ1-5, with 9 bases lining up with TRBD1. This CDR3 has 15 amino acids. In germline, CDR1 is MNHNS, CDR2 SASEGT. The ends lost 3 bases at V and 6 bases at J; junction bases unmatched: 6. CDR3 DNA: TGTGCCAGCAGTGACCCCGACAGGGGGGTTCAGCCCCAGCATTTT. Translated, it gives CASSDPDRGVQPQHF.

The sample holds one count of this clone. This chain joins TRBV11-2 and TRBJ2-7; D might be TRBD1 (5 bases). This CDR3 is built from 14 residues. Germline CDR1 is SGHAT and CDR2 is FQNNGV. Trimming pared 1 base from V and 7 bases from J, leaving 14 bases between. Written as DNA, the CDR3 is TGTGCCAGCAGCTTAGGACAGAGGTTTTATGAGCAGTACTTC. This translates into CASSLGQRFYEQYF.